A single sample is the source of the 11 T cell receptor beta chains below, sequenced in a study of cytomegalovirus exposure and HLA in healthy donors. PCR primers comprised 60 Vbeta and 13 Jbeta primers. Clones were sequenced by immunoSEQ multiplex PCR, and TCRdb holds only the in-frame ones, with some missing. The table records about 140,000 clones, nearly 80% of them present only once. Sequencing input: PBMCs. These receptors were obtained from a woman aged 40 to 49 in good health and CMV-seronegative.

The chain recombines TRBV18 with TRBJ2-2; tentatively, D is TRBD2 (6 bases). From germline, CDR1 is KGHSH and CDR2 LQKENI. With 0 bases removed from V and 5 bases from J, the gap between germline ends came to 16 bases. The CDR3 runs 17 residues. This CDR3 is CASSPPIGGLKTGELFF. The CDR3 nucleotides read TGTGCCAGCTCACCACCGATCGGAGGGCTTAAAACCGGGGAGCTGTTTTTT.

J is TRBJ2-2 and V is TRBV9; a possible D gene is TRBD1 (6 bases). Between the trimmed V and J ends, which lost 4 bases and 8 bases, there was a span of 15 bases. This CDR3 has 14 amino acids. The germline V gene encodes CDR1 SGDLS and CDR2 YYNGEE. For the CDR3, the DNA is TGTGCCAGCAGCATCGACAGGATACCGGGGGAGCTGTTTTTT. This translates into CASSIDRIPGELFF.

The rearrangement links TRBV9 to TRBJ1-1; unclear D gene. Trimming pared 4 bases from V and 1 base from J, leaving 11 bases between. CDR1 and CDR2 (germline): SGDLS, YYNGEE. The CDR3 has 14 residues. DNA for the CDR3: TGTGCCAGCAGCCCATCCCCCAGGAACACTGAAGCTTTCTTT. The encoded protein is CASSPSPRNTEAFF. The variable domain in full, with the rest retrieved from reference TRBV9 and TRBJ1-1, is DSGVTQTPKHLITATGQRVTLRCSPRSGDLSVYWYQQSLDQGLQFLIQYYNGEERAKGNILERFSAQQFPDLHSELNLSSLELGDSALYFCASSPSPRNTEAFFGQGTRLTVV.

The V call is TRBV27, the J call TRBJ2-5, with D possibly matching TRBD2 (6 bases). The V end was cut by 0 bases, the J end by 11 bases, with 19 bases between. There are 15 residues in the CDR3. Germline-derived CDR1 and CDR2 are MNHEY and SMNVEV (reference sequence). The CDR3, as DNA: TGTGCCAGCAGTTTATCGCGGCCTGGAACCGCGGGACAGTACTTC. Translating gives CASSLSRPGTAGQYF.

This clone was observed once. The rearrangement links TRBV2 to TRBJ1-1; 9 bases match TRBD1. This CDR3 contains 14 residues. J was trimmed by 0 bases and V by 5 bases; bases with no gene match: 1. The germline CDR1 and CDR2 sequences are SNHLY and FYNNEI. CDR3 in amino acids: CASSWDRVNTEAFF. Written as DNA, the CDR3 is TGTGCCAGCAGTTGGGACAGGGTGAACACTGAAGCTTTCTTT.

This clone occurred once. V is TRBV28 and J is TRBJ2-1, with D perhaps TRBD1 (6 bases). The germline V and J ends were trimmed by 5 bases and 0 bases, with 11 bases remaining between them. Germline V gene data show CDR1 as MDHEN and CDR2 as SYDVKM. CDR3 length: 15 amino acids. CDR3 protein: CASSGGFYSYNEQFF. CDR3 bases: TGTGCCAGCAGTGGGGGCTTTTACTCCTACAATGAGCAGTTCTTC.

The CDR3 reads CASSWAQSQETQYF. The CDR3 DNA follows: TGTGCCAGCAGTTGGGCCCAGAGCCAAGAGACCCAGTACTTC. This sequence joins TRBV6-6 and TRBJ2-5; no clear D. With 4 bases removed from V and 1 base from J, the gap between germline ends came to 10 bases. Germline V lookup: CDR1 MNHNY, CDR2 SVGAGI (reference sequence). This CDR3 spans 14 amino acids.

This chain uses TRBV28 with TRBJ1-6, with 7 bases identical to TRBD1. The V gene's germline CDR1 is MDHEN and CDR2 SYDVKM. The V and J ends lost 4 bases and 14 bases, in that order; junction bases with no gene match: 11. This CDR3 contains 14 residues. The CDR3 nucleotides read TGTGCCAGCAGTTCCTATAACAGGGGAGTATCCCTCCACTTT. Translating it yields CASSSYNRGVSLHF.

The chain carries TRBV6-1 and TRBJ1-5, with no clear D. Germline assignment: CDR1 MNHNS and CDR2 SASEGT. There are 14 residues in the CDR3. Trimming cost V 0 bases and J 7 bases, with 10 bases left between them. The CDR3 loop reads CASSEARVRQPQHF. CDR3 in DNA: TGTGCCAGCAGTGAAGCGAGGGTGCGCCAGCCCCAGCATTTT.

This chain joins TRBV5-5 and TRBJ1-2; the match to TRBD1 covers 10 bases. Unmatched junction bases numbered 4, after V lost 3 bases and J lost 2 bases. The CDR3 covers 15 residues. Germline-derived CDR1 and CDR2 are SGHKS and YYEKEE (reference sequence). CDR3 sequence (DNA): TGTGCCAGCAGCTCACCGGGACAGGGGAACTATGGCTACACCTTC. As protein: CASSSPGQGNYGYTF.

This chain joins TRBV5-4 and TRBJ2-5; D is perhaps TRBD1 (6 bases). The CDR3 extends over 13 amino acids. V was trimmed by 5 bases and J by 4 bases, leaving 12 bases between them. Germline V CDR1 and CDR2: SGHNT, YYREEE (reference sequence). The CDR3 protein is CASSLTGLETQYF. As DNA, the CDR3 is TGTGCCAGCAGTTTAACAGGGCTAGAGACCCAGTACTTC.